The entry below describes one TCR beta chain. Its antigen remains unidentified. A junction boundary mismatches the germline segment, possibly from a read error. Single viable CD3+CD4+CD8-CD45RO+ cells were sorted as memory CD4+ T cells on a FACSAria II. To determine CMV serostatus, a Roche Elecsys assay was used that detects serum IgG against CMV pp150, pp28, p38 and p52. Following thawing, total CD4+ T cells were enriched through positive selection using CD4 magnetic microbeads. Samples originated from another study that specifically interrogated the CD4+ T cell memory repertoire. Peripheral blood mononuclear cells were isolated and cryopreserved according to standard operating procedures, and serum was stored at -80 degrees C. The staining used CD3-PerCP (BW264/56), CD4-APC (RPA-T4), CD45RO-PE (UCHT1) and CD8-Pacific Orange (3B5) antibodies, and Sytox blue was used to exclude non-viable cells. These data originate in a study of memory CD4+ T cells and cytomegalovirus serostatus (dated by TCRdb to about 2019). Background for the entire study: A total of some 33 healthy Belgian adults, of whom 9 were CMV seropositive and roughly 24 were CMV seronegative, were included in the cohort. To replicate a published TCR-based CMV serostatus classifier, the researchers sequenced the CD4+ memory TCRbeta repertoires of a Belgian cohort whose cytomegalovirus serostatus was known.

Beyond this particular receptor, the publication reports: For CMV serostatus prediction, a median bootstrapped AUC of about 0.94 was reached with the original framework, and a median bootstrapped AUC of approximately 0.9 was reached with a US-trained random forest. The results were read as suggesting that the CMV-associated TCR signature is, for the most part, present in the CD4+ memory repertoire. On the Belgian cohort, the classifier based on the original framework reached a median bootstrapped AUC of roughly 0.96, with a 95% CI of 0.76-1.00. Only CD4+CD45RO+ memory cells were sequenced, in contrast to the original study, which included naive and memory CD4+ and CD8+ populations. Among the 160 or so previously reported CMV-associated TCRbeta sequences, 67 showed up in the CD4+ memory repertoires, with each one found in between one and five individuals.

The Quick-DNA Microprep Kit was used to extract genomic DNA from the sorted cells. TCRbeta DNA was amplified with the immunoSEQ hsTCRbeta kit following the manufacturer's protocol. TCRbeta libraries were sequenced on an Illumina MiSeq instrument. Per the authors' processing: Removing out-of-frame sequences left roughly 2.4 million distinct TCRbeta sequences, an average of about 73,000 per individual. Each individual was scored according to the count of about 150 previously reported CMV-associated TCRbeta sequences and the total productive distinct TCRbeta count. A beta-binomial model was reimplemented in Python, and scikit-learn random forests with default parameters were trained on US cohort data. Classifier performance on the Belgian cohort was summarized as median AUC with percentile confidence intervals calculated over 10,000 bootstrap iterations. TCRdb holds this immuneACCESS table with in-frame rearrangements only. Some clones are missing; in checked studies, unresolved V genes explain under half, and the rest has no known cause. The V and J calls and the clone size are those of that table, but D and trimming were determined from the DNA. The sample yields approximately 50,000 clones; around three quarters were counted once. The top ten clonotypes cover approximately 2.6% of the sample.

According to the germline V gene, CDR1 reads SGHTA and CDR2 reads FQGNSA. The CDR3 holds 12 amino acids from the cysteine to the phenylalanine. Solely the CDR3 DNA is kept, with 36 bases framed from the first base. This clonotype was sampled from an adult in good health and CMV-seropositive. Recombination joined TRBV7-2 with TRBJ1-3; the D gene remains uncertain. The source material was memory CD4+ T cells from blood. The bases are TGTGCCAGCAGCTTAGATGGGGTCTCCCGGGATTTT. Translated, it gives CASSLDGVSRDF.